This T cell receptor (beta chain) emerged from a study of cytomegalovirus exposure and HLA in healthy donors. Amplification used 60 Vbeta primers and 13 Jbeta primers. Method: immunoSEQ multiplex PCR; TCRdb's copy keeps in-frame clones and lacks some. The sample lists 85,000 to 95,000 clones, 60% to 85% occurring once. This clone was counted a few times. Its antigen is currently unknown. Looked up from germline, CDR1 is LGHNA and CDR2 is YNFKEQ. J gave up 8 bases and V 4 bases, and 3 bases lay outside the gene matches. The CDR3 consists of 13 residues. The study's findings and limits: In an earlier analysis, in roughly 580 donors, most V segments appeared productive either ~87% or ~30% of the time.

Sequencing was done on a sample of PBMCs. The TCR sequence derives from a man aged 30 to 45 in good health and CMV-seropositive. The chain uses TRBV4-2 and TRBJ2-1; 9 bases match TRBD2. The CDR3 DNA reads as TGTGCCAGCAGCCCAGCGGGAGGATATGAGCAGTTCTTC. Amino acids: CASSPAGGYEQFF.